This T cell receptor beta chain was captured by sequencing in a study of long-term antiretroviral therapy in people with HIV. Whole-study findings and limits: Even long-term ART left TRB diversity below transplant donor controls, despite gains.

In regard to this clone: Its antigen is unknown.

At survey level, the immunoSEQ assay was run in its v3.0 version. TCRdb's copy holds only in-frame clones and misses some; the assay was immunoSEQ multiplex PCR. This sample carries 23,000 or so clones, 80% to 85% of them seen once, and the ten largest clones take about 20%. The ends were cut back, 7 bases at V and 4 bases at J, with 19 bases in the middle. This CDR3 spans 15 amino acids. Germline CDR1 is SGHVS and CDR2 is FQNEAQ. The TCR sequence derives from a man in his forties or fifties with HIV. The chain has TRBV7-8 and TRBJ1-2, with TRBD1 as a possible D gene (5 bases). The sequencing used unsorted PBMCs, collected 0.4 years after starting antiretroviral therapy. CDR3 protein: CASNPQGRGIYGYTF. The CDR3, as DNA: TGTGCCAGCAACCCCCAGGGAAGGGGAATCTATGGCTACACCTTC.